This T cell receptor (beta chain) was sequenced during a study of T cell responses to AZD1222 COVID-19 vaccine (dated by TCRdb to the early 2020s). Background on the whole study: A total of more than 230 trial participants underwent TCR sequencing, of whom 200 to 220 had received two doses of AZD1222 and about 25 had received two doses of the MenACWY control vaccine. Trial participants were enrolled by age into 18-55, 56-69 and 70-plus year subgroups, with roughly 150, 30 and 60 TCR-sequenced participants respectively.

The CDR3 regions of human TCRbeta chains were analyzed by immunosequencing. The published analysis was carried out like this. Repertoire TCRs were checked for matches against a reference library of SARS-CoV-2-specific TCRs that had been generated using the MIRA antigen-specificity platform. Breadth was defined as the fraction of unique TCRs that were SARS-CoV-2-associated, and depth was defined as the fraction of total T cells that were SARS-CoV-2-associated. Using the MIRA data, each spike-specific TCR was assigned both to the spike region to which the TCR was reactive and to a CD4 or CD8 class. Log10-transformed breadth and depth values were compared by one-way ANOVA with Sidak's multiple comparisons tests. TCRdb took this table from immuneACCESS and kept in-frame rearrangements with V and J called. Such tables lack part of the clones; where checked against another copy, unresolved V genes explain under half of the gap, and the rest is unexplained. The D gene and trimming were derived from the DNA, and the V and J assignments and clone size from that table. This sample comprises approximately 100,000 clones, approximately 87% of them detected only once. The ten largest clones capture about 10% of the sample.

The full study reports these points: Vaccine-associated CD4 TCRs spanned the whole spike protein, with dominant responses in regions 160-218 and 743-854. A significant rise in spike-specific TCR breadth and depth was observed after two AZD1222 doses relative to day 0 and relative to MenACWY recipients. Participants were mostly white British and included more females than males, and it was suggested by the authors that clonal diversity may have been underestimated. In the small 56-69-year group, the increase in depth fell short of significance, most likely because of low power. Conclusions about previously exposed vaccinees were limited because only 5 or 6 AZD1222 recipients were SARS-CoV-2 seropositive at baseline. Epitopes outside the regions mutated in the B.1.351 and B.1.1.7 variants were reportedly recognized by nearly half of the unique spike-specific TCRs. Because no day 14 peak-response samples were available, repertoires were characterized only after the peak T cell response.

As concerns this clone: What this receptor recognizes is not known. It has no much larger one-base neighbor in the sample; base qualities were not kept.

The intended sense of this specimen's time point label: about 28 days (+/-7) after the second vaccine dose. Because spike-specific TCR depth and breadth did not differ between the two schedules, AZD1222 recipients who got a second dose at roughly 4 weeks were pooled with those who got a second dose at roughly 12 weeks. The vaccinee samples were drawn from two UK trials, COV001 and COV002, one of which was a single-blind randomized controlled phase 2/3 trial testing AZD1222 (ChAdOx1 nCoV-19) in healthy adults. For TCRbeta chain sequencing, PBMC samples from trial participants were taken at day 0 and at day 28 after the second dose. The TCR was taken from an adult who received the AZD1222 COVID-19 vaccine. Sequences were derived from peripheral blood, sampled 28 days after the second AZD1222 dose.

The bases are TGTGCCAGCAGTGATGGGAGCTCCTACGAGCAGTACTTC. Its coded protein is CASSDGSSYEQYF. The chain couples TRBV6-1 to TRBJ2-7; the D gene is perhaps TRBD2, from 5 matching bases. Based on the germline V gene, the CDR1 and CDR2 sequences are MNHNS and SASEGT. From its cysteine to its phenylalanine, the CDR3 spans 13 amino acids. Of the read, only the CDR3 DNA is kept; its 39 bases are in frame from base 1. A distance of 6 bases separates the germline ends of V and J, which lose 3 bases and 0 bases respectively.